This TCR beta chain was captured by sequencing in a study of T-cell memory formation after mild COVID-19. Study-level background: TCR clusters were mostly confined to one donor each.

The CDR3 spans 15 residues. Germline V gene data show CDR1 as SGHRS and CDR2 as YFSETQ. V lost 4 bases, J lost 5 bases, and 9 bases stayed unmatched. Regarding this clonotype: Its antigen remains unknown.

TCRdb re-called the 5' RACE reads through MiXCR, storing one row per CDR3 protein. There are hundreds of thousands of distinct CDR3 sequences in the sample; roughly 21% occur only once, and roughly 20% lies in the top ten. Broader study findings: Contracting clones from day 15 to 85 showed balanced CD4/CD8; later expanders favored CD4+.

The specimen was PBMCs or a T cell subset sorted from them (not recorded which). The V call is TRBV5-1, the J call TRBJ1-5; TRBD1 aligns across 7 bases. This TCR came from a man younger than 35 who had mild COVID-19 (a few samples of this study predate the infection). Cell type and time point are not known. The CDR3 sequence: CASSPLGGSHQPQHF. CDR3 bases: TGCGCCAGCAGCCCTTTAGGGGGCTCCCATCAGCCCCAGCATTTT.